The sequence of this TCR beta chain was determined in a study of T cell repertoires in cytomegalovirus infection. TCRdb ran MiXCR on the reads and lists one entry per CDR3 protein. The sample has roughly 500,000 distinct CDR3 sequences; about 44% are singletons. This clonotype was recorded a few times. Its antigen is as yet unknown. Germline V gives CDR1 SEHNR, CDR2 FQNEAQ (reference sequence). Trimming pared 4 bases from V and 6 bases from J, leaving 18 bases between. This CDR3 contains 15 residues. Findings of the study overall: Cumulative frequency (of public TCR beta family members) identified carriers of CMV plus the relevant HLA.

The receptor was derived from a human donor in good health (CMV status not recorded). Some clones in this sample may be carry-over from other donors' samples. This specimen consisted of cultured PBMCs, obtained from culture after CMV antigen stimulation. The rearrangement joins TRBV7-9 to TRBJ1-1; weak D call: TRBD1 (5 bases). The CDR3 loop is CASSSPGPTEAEAFF. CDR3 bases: TGTGCCAGCAGCTCTCCGGGACCCACGGAGGCTGAAGCTTTCTTT.